This T cell receptor beta chain was recorded in a study of cytotoxic CD8 clonotypes in ibrutinib-treated CLL. For the study at large: Outcomes included 25 or so partial and 2 complete responses; after median about 68 months, 14 stayed remitted and around 12 progressed. Response samples followed a median around 12 months of treatment, range 6 to 36.

Points from the study as a whole: Sampling schedules were unmatched across sustained-remission and progressing patients.

The germline gives CDR1 MNHEY, CDR2 SVGAGI. The CDR3 spans 14 residues. V was cut by 6 bases and J by 5 bases, with 14 bases left in between. A remark on this clone: The antigen is unknown.

TCRdb keeps only in-frame clones here, not all; method: immunoSEQ multiplex PCR. The top ten clones hold roughly 13% of a sample with about 200,000 clones, about two thirds of them seen once. The clonotype comes from a human donor with chronic lymphocytic leukemia. V usage is TRBV6-5 and J usage is TRBJ2-1, with D unclear. This specimen was PBMCs, taken after 24 months of ibrutinib treatment. The CDR3 spells CASRTLSRDNEQFF. The DNA of the CDR3 is TGTGCCAGCAGAACACTTTCTAGGGACAATGAGCAGTTCTTC.